The rows below give T cell receptor beta chains drawn from one sample of a study of T cell responses to AZD1222 COVID-19 vaccine. This table comes from immunoSEQ multiplex PCR, and its TCRdb copy is limited to in-frame clones, with some not included. The repertoire holds about 130,000 clones, with around 84% as singletons. The source was peripheral blood, collected on day 0 of AZD1222 vaccination. The receptors were gathered from an adult in good health. Each CDR3 is given with its conserved first and last residue. A D gene is named only where the DNA matches it firmly. Clone size is stated in some rows and not others, as once, few, many or a class when expanded.

D	size	V	J	DNA	CDR3
NA	NA	TRBV19	TRBJ2-3	TGTGCCAGTAGTATAGACAGGGAGCAGTATTTT	CASSIDREQYF
NA	once	TRBV9	TRBJ2-3	TGTGCCAGCAGCCCCCGACTGGTTAGCACAGATACGCAGTATTTT	CASSPRLVSTDTQYF
NA	NA	TRBV5-5	TRBJ1-6	TGTGCCAGCAGCTTGGAGGGTCAGAGGAATTCACCCCTCCACTTT	CASSLEGQRNSPLHF
NA	NA	TRBV2	TRBJ2-2	TGTGCCAGCAGTGGGGCTGGTCCGGGGGAGCTGTTTTTT	CASSGAGPGELFF
TRBD1	NA	TRBV6-5	TRBJ1-1	TGTGCCAGCAGTCCACGGACAGGGAGGACTGAAGCTTTCTTT	CASSPRTGRTEAFF
NA	NA	TRBV14	TRBJ2-7	TGTGCCAGGAACGCAGGGTATTCCTACGAGCAGTACTTC	CARNAGYSYEQYF
NA	NA	TRBV6-5	TRBJ1-4	TGTGCCAGCAGTCCTCTCACAACTAATGAAAAACTGTTTTTT	CASSPLTTNEKLFF
TRBD1	NA	TRBV19	TRBJ1-5	TGTGCCAGTAGTATAGGAGGGGGCATGGGTCAGCCCCAGCATTTT	CASSIGGGMGQPQHF
NA	NA	TRBV19	TRBJ2-3	TGTGCCAGTAGAGGGTTGGGGTCGGCAGATACGCAGTATTTT	CASRGLGSADTQYF
NA	NA	TRBV28	TRBJ1-6	TGTGCCAGCAGGAGCCCAGGGGAGTATTCACCCCTCCACTTT	CASRSPGEYSPLHF
NA	NA	TRBV11-2	TRBJ1-2	TGTGCCAGCAGCTTAGGGGGAGGGTATGGCTACACCTTC	CASSLGGGYGYTF
TRBD1	NA	TRBV5-4	TRBJ1-2	TGTGCCAGCAGCTCGAGGACAGGGCGGTTGGGGGGCTACACCTTC	CASSSRTGRLGGYTF
TRBD1	NA	TRBV5-1	TRBJ2-5	TGCGCCAGCAGCTACGGACAGGGAAGAATGACGGGAGAGACCCAGTACTTC	CASSYGQGRMTGETQYF
TRBD1	NA	TRBV28	TRBJ1-2	TGTGCCAGCAGTTTGGCCGGGAGGTTGACGGGACAGGGGGCGAACTATGGCTACACCTTC	CASSLAGRLTGQGANYGYTF
NA	NA	TRBV6-5	TRBJ1-2	TGTGCCAGCAAGGAGGGGAACTATGGCTACACCTTC	CASKEGNYGYTF
NA	NA	TRBV11-2	TRBJ1-3	TGTGCCAGCAGCTTACCAGTTATCTTAGGGGGAGGAAACACCATATATTTT	CASSLPVILGGGNTIYF
NA	NA	TRBV27	TRBJ2-1	TGTGCCAGCAGTTTGCCCGAGGGGGGAGGTAGGAATGAGCAGTTCTTC	CASSLPEGGGRNEQFF
NA	few	TRBV7-6	TRBJ2-2	TGTGCCAGCAGCACAAGAACAGAAAACTTAAACACCGGGGAGCTGTTTTTT	CASSTRTENLNTGELFF
TRBD1	many	TRBV7-2	TRBJ1-1	TGTGCCAGCAGCTTAGTCCAGGGGGCTGGCACTGAAGCTTTCTTT	CASSLVQGAGTEAFF
NA	NA	TRBV7-9	TRBJ1-1	TGTGCCAGCAGCTTAGACCCTGAGGCCACTGAAGCTTTCTTT	CASSLDPEATEAFF
NA	NA	TRBV11-2	TRBJ1-6	TGTGCCAGCAGCTTAATACACAATAATTCACCCCTCCACTTT	CASSLIHNNSPLHF
NA	NA	TRBV6-2/TRBV6-3	TRBJ1-5	TGTGCCAGCAGTCATCCAGGGGCCCTCAATCAGCCCCAGCATTTT	CASSHPGALNQPQHF
TRBD2	NA	TRBV5-8	TRBJ2-1	TGTGCCAGCAGCCCAAGGGAGCGGGGGGCCCACAATGAGCAGTTCTTC	CASSPRERGAHNEQFF
NA	NA	TRBV7-9	TRBJ2-7	TGTGCCAGCAGTTCCACTCGGGAAAACGAGCAGTACTTC	CASSSTRENEQYF
NA	NA	TRBV15	TRBJ1-5	TGTGCCACCAGCCCCCAGGACAGAGGGGAGGCTCAGCCCCAGCATTTT	CATSPQDRGEAQPQHF
NA	NA	TRBV6-1	TRBJ2-1	TGTGCCAGCAGTGAAAGGGCAGCCTCCCCTATCTACAATGAGCAGTTCTTC	CASSERAASPIYNEQFF
NA	NA	TRBV3-1/TRBV3-2	TRBJ2-5	TGTGCCAGCAGCCCCTACGCCCAAGAGACCCAGTACTTC	CASSPYAQETQYF
TRBD1	NA	TRBV2	TRBJ1-1	TGTGCCAGCACAGGGGACAGGAACACTGAAGCTTTCTTT	CASTGDRNTEAFF
NA	NA	TRBV10-1	TRBJ1-2	TGCGCCAGCAGTGATAACTATGGCTACACCTTC	CASSDNYGYTF
NA	NA	TRBV6-1	TRBJ1-3	TGTGCCAGCAGTGCCGTGGGGGGGATTCCTGGAAACACCATATATTTT	CASSAVGGIPGNTIYF
TRBD1	NA	TRBV5-4	TRBJ2-5	TGTGCCAGCAGCTTGGAATTCGGGACAGGTGAAGAGACCCAGTACTTC	CASSLEFGTGEETQYF
TRBD1	NA	TRBV9	TRBJ2-3	TGTGCCAGCAGCGCCTCCGGGACAGGGGCAACAGATACGCAGTATTTT	CASSASGTGATDTQYF
NA	NA	TRBV5-1	TRBJ1-2	TGCGCCAGCAGCCTAAACGGAGGTAAAGGCTACACCTTC	CASSLNGGKGYTF
NA	few	TRBV11-2	TRBJ1-1	TGTGCCAGCAGCTTAGATCGGGGGGCAATAGGCACTGAAGCTTTCTTT	CASSLDRGAIGTEAFF
TRBD1	NA	TRBV2	TRBJ1-2	TGTGCCAGCAGTCTAACTGGACAGGGTGGCTATGGCTACACCTTC	CASSLTGQGGYGYTF
NA	NA	TRBV6-5	TRBJ1-1	TGTGCCAGCAGGAGCTTGACAATGAACACTGAAGCTTTCTTT	CASRSLTMNTEAFF
NA	NA	TRBV6-5	TRBJ1-2	TGTGCCAGCAGGACGGAGAACTATGGCTACACCTTC	CASRTENYGYTF
TRBD2	NA	TRBV2	TRBJ2-7	TGTGCCAGCAGAGCCCCTATTAGCGGGGGGTTATGGATTTCAAACTACGAGCAGTACTTC	CASRAPISGGLWISNYEQYF
TRBD2	many	TRBV4-1	TRBJ2-1	TGCGCCAGCAGCCTAGAAAACCGGGGGGGCAATGAGCAGTTCTTC	CASSLENRGGNEQFF
NA	few	TRBV9	TRBJ1-6	TGTGCCAGCAGCGTAGATCTGCTTTCACCCCTCCACTTT	CASSVDLLSPLHF
NA	NA	TRBV6-1	TRBJ1-2	TGTGCCAGCAGTGAATTAGCGAGCTATGGCTACACCTTC	CASSELASYGYTF
NA	NA	TRBV18	TRBJ1-2	TGTGCCAGCTCACCAGGTGGCAGCACATATAACTATGGCTACACCTTC	CASSPGGSTYNYGYTF
NA	NA	TRBV28	TRBJ2-7	TGTGCCAGCAGTTTGGTAGGCTACGAGCAGTACTTC	CASSLVGYEQYF
NA	NA	TRBV5-1	TRBJ2-2	TGCGCCAGCCACTCCTCGGGGGCGATCACCGGGGAGCTGTTTTTT	CASHSSGAITGELFF
NA	once	TRBV6-2/TRBV6-3	TRBJ2-3	TGTGCCAGCAGTATAGCTAGCTTCACAGATACGCAGTATTTT	CASSIASFTDTQYF
NA	once	TRBV28	TRBJ2-1	TGTGCCAGCTACGGGAACCGGGACGGCCAGTATGAGCAGTTCTTC	CASYGNRDGQYEQFF
NA	once	TRBV28	TRBJ1-1	TGTGCCAGCAGGAGCAATTTTGGGGAAGCTTTCTTT	CASRSNFGEAFF
NA	NA	TRBV28	TRBJ1-3	TGTGCCAGCGACGGGGGACTACGCTCTGGAAACACCATATATTTT	CASDGGLRSGNTIYF
NA	NA	TRBV24-1	TRBJ2-6	TGTGCCACATCTGGGGCCAACGTCCTGACTTTC	CATSGANVLTF
NA	once	TRBV6-5	TRBJ1-2	TGTGCCAGCATCAAATCGTGGGGCTACACCTTC	CASIKSWGYTF
NA	NA	TRBV10-3	TRBJ2-5	TGTGCCATCAGTTCTCCAGCATCGGAGACCCAGTACTTC	CAISSPASETQYF
NA	NA	TRBV3-1/TRBV3-2	TRBJ2-5	TGTGCCAGCAGCCATCCCGGACAGCAAGAGACCCAGTACTTC	CASSHPGQQETQYF
TRBD2	NA	TRBV2	TRBJ2-5	TGTGCCAGCACGTCCCTAGCGGGGGCTATCGGAGAGACCCAGTACTTC	CASTSLAGAIGETQYF
NA	few	TRBV27	TRBJ1-1	TGTGCCAGCAGTCCCCGGACAGTTCTGAACACTGAAGCTTTCTTT	CASSPRTVLNTEAFF
NA	NA	TRBV24-1	TRBJ2-7	TGTGCCACCAGTGATTTCCCAGAGTGTCACGAGCAGTACTTC	CATSDFPECHEQYF
TRBD1	NA	TRBV4-2	TRBJ1-3	TGTGCCAGCAGCCAAGGCGAAGGGGGCTCCTCTGGAAACACCATATATTTT	CASSQGEGGSSGNTIYF
NA	NA	TRBV2	TRBJ1-2	TGTGCCAGCAATCAGGGTCGCTTGGGCTATGGCTACACCTTC	CASNQGRLGYGYTF
NA	NA	TRBV5-1	TRBJ1-5	TGCGCCAGCAGCTTGGAGGGAACCCGCAATCAGCCCCAGCATTTT	CASSLEGTRNQPQHF
NA	NA	TRBV29-1	TRBJ2-1	TGCAGCGTTGAAGCGATCCCGGGCGATGAGCAGTTCTTC	CSVEAIPGDEQFF
NA	once	TRBV7-9	TRBJ1-2	TGTGCCAGCAGCTCATCCCATTGGGACAATGGCTACACCTTC	CASSSSHWDNGYTF